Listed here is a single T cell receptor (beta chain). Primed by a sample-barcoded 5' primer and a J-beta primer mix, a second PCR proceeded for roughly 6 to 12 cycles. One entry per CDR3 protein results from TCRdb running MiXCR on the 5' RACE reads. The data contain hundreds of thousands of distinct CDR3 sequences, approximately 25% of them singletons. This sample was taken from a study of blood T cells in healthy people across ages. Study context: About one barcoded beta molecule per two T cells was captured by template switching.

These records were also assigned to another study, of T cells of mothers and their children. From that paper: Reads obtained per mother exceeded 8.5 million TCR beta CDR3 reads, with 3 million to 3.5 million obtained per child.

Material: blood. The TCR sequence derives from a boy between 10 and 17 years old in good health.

CDR3 sequence: CASSLSSGAGGYGYTF. DNA for the CDR3: TGTGCCAGCAGCTTATCGTCAGGGGCAGGGGGCTATGGCTACACCTTC. The chain links TRBV7-9 to TRBJ1-2; 7 bases match TRBD1. Trimming cost V 2 bases and J 4 bases; bases outside gene matches: 10. The CDR3 is 16 residues long. The germline CDR1 and CDR2 sequences are SEHNR and FQNEAQ (reference sequence). The full variable domain, in which reference TRBV7-9 and TRBJ1-2 provide the parts outside the CDR3, is DTGVSQNPRHKITKRGQNVTFRCDPISEHNRLYWYRQTLGQGPEFLTYFQNEAQLEKSRLLSDRFSAERPKGSFSTLEIQRTEQGDSAMYLCASSLSSGAGGYGYTFGSGTRLTVV.